Listed below are T cell receptor beta chains from one sample, sequenced in a study of T cells in Graves' hyperthyroidism and ophthalmopathy. TCRdb ran MiXCR on the multiplex PCR reads and lists one entry per CDR3 protein. The sample records roughly 640,000 distinct CDR3 sequences, approximately 15% being singletons. Sequences were obtained from blood. Receptors originate from a woman aged 40 to 50 with Graves' ophthalmopathy. Both conserved end residues are part of each CDR3. The D gene is left open where the match is weak.

cdr3_length: 16
v_call: TRBV11-2
d_call: NA
cdr3_aa: CASSLNSAPMTETQYF

cdr3_length: 14
v_call: TRBV2
d_call: NA
cdr3_aa: CASLGGLLRETQYF

cdr3_length: 16
v_call: TRBV9
d_call: NA
cdr3_aa: CASSVVAGARTGELFF

cdr3_length: 15
v_call: TRBV28
d_call: NA
cdr3_aa: CASREFGTGDEKLFF

cdr3_length: 17
v_call: TRBV12-5
d_call: TRBD1
cdr3_aa: CASGLAVGTGDTGELLF

cdr3_length: 14
v_call: TRBV5-5
d_call: NA
cdr3_aa: CASSRAIGGVPQHF

cdr3_length: 12
v_call: TRBV2
d_call: NA
cdr3_aa: CASQGPNYGYTF

cdr3_length: 12
v_call: TRBV4-1
d_call: NA
cdr3_aa: CASSQDNRGYTF

cdr3_length: 17
v_call: TRBV19
d_call: TRBD1
cdr3_aa: CASSISGQVKSNEKLFF

cdr3_length: 15
v_call: TRBV5-1
d_call: TRBD1
cdr3_aa: CAGSQPQGAGTEAFF

cdr3_length: 14
v_call: TRBV10-3
d_call: NA
cdr3_aa: CAISVAASRDEQYF

cdr3_length: 14
v_call: TRBV18
d_call: NA
cdr3_aa: CASPLDSGANVLTF

cdr3_length: 13
v_call: TRBV20-1
d_call: NA
cdr3_aa: CSAREGGIQPQHF

cdr3_length: 14
v_call: TRBV2
d_call: NA
cdr3_aa: CASCPSSNTGELFF

cdr3_length: 14
v_call: TRBV2
d_call: TRBD2
cdr3_aa: CASTHRGGSYEQYF

cdr3_length: 15
v_call: TRBV5-1
d_call: TRBD2
cdr3_aa: CASSLAGRETYEQYF

cdr3_length: 14
v_call: TRBV4-1
d_call: NA
cdr3_aa: CASSQDGGKDEAFF

cdr3_length: 13
v_call: TRBV2
d_call: NA
cdr3_aa: CASRAIGNQPQHF

cdr3_length: 14
v_call: TRBV2
d_call: TRBD2
cdr3_aa: CASRSLAVYNEQFF

cdr3_length: 13
v_call: TRBV7-9
d_call: NA
cdr3_aa: CASTEVTSNEQYF

cdr3_length: 11
v_call: TRBV7-9
d_call: NA
cdr3_aa: CASSRNYEQYF

cdr3_length: 15
v_call: TRBV3-1
d_call: NA
cdr3_aa: CASSQDWRSTDTQYF

cdr3_length: 15
v_call: TRBV18
d_call: NA
cdr3_aa: CASSPVRESTDTQYF

cdr3_length: 13
v_call: TRBV10-3
d_call: TRBD1
cdr3_aa: CATTGTGGTEAFF

cdr3_length: 13
v_call: TRBV19
d_call: NA
cdr3_aa: CASSTTGSDTQYF

cdr3_length: 13
v_call: TRBV30
d_call: NA
cdr3_aa: CAWSRQGPYEQYF

cdr3_length: 13
v_call: TRBV3-1
d_call: NA
cdr3_aa: CASSQVGIYEQYF

cdr3_length: 13
v_call: TRBV12-3/TRBV12-4
d_call: NA
cdr3_aa: CASSLGGREKLFF

cdr3_length: 13
v_call: TRBV7-3
d_call: NA
cdr3_aa: CASSFRAMETQYF

cdr3_length: 17
v_call: TRBV6-5
d_call: NA
cdr3_aa: CASSYWYGKSRSYEQYF

cdr3_length: 14
v_call: TRBV11-2
d_call: TRBD1
cdr3_aa: CASSQDRLNEKLFF

cdr3_length: 14
v_call: TRBV7-9
d_call: NA
cdr3_aa: CASSPPRRVHEQYF